This TCR beta chain was sequenced in a study of PD-1 blockade in classical Hodgkin lymphoma. Study-level points and caveats: Reasons behind the repertoire differences stay unclear, perhaps disease activity or earlier therapy. According to reports, newly diagnosed patients had lower baseline TCR diversity than healthy donors, and relapsed/refractory patients had lower baseline TCR diversity still.

Generated by immunoSEQ multiplex PCR, the TCRdb table keeps only in-frame clones and is missing some. The sample yields around 20,000 clones, over 80% seen once. On this clone itself: Its antigen is unknown.

Trimming removed 4 bases from V and 6 bases from J, with 3 bases in between. Germline V lookup: CDR1 SNHLY, CDR2 FYNNEI. This CDR3 comprises 11 residues. The time point here: newly diagnosed, previously untreated cHL patient sample. Thawed PBMCs yielded CD4+ T cells through magnetic negative selection. The authors used newly diagnosed, untreated classical Hodgkin lymphoma PBMCs as comparison. The V and J genes are TRBV2 and TRBJ2-2; D gene ambiguous. This receptor was taken from a human donor with classical Hodgkin lymphoma. Source material: CD4+ T cells from blood. The CDR3 DNA sequence: TGTGCCAGCAGTGCCGCCGGGGAGCTGTTTTTT. Translating gives CASSAAGELFF. The full variable domain, its missing parts supplied by reference TRBV2 and TRBJ2-2, is EPEVTQTPSHQVTQMGQEVILRCVPISNHLYFYWYRQILGQKVEFLVSFYNNEISEKSEIFDDQFSVERPDGSNFTLKIRSTKLEDSAMYFCASSAAGELFFGEGSRLTVL.